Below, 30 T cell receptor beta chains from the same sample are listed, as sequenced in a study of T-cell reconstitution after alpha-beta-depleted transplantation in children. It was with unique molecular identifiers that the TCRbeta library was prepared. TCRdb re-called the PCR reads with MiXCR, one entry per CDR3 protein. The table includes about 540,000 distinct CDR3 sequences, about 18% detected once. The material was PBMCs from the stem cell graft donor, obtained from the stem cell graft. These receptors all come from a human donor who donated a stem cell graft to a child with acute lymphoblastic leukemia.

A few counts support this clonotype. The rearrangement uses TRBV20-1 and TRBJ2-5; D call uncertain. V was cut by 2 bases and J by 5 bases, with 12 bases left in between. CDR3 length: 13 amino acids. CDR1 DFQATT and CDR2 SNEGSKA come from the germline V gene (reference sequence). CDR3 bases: TGCAGTGCTAGAAGAGACACCTCGGAGACCCAGTACTTC. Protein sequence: CSARRDTSETQYF.

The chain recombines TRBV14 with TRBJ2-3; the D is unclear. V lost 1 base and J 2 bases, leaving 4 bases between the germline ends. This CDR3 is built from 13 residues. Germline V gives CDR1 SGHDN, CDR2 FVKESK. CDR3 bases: TGTGCCAGCAGCCAAGGGTACACAGATACGCAGTATTTT. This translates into CASSQGYTDTQYF.

The CDR3 DNA reads as TGCAGTGCCACGGGGGGCAGCAATCAGCCCCAGCATTTT. It encodes CSATGGSNQPQHF. The chain combines TRBV20-1 with TRBJ1-5; D might be TRBD1 (6 bases). Germline-derived CDR1 and CDR2 are DFQATT and SNEGSKA (reference sequence). This CDR3 contains 13 residues. V lost 6 bases, J lost 1 base, and 10 bases lay in between.

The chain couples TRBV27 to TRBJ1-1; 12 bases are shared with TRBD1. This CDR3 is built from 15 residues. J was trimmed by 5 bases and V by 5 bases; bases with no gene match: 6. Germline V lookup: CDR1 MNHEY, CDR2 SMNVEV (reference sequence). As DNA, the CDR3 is TGTGCCAGCAGTGAGGGACAGGGGGCGCGGACTGAAGCTTTCTTT. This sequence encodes CASSEGQGARTEAFF.

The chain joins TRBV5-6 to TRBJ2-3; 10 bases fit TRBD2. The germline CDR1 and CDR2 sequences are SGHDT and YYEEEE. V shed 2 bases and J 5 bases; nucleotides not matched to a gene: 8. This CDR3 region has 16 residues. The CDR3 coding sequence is TGTGCCAGCAGCTTCGGGCCCAGCGGGAGGGGAGATACGCAGTATTTT. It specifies CASSFGPSGRGDTQYF.

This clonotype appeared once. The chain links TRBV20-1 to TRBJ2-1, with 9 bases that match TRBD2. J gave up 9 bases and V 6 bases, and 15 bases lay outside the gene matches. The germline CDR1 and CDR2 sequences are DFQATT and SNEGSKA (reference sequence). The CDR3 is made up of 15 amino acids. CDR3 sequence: CSAPDQVSGSGEQFF. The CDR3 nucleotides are TGCAGTGCCCCCGATCAGGTTAGCGGGAGCGGTGAGCAGTTCTTC.

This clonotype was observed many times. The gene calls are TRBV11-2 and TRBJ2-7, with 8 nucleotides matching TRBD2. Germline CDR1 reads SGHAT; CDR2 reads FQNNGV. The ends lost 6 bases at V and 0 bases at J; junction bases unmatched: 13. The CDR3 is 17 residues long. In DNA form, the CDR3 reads TGTGCCAGCAGGGGCACCGGACTAGCTTCCATCTCCTACGAGCAGTACTTC. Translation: CASRGTGLASISYEQYF.

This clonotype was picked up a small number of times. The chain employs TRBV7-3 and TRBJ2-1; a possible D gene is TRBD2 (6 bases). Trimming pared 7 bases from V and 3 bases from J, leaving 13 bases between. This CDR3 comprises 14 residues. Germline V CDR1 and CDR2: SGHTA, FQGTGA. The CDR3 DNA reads TGTGCCAGCATCCCCGGGGGAGACTACAATGAGCAGTTCTTC. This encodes CASIPGGDYNEQFF.

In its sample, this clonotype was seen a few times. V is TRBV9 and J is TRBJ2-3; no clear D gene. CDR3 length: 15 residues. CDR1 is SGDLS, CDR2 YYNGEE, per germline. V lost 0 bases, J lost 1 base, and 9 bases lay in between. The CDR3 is CASSVDGPRTDTQYF. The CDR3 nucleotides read TGTGCCAGCAGCGTAGACGGTCCCCGCACAGATACGCAGTATTTT.

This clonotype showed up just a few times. CDR3 coding DNA: TGCGCCAGCAGCCGGTTGGATAGAGAGGGAGAAGCTTTCTTT. Its translation is CASSRLDREGEAFF. The chain uses TRBV5-1 and TRBJ1-1; D not resolved. The germline CDR1 and CDR2 sequences are SGHRS and YFSETQ. V lost 4 bases, J lost 8 bases, and 18 bases lay in between. This CDR3 comprises 14 residues.

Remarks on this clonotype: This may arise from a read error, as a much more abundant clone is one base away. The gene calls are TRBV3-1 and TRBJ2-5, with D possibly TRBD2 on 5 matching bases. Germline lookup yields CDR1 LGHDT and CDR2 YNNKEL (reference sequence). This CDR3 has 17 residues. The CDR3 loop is CASCQERDGGLQETQYF. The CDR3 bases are TGTGCCAGCTGCCAAGAACGGGATGGCGGGCTTCAAGAGACCCAGTACTTC.

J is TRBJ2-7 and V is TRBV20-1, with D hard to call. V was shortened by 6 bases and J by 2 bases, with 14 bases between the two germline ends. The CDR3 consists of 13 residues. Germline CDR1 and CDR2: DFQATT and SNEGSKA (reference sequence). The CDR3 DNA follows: TGCAGTGCCAATAATTGGGAAACCTACGAGCAGTACTTC. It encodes CSANNWETYEQYF.

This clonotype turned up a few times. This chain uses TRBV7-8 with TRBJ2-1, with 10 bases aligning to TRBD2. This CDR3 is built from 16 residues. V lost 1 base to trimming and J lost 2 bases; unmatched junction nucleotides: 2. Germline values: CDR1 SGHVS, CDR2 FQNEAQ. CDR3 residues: CASSLGSGRAYNEQFF. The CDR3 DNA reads TGTGCCAGCAGCTTAGGAAGCGGGAGGGCCTACAATGAGCAGTTCTTC.

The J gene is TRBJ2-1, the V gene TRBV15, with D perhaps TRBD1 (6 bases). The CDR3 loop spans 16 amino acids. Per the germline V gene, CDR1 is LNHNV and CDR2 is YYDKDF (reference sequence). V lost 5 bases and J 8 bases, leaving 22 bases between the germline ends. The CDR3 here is CATSSGKGHSSDEQFF. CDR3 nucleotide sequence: TGTGCCACCAGCTCGGGAAAGGGACACAGTAGCGATGAGCAGTTCTTC. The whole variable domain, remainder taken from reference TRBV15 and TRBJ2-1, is DAMVIQNPRYQVTQFGKPVTLSCSQTLNHNVMYWYQQKSSQAPKLLFHYYDKDFNNEADTPDNFQSRRPNTSFCFLDIRSPGLGDTAMYLCATSSGKGHSSDEQFFGPGTRLTVL.

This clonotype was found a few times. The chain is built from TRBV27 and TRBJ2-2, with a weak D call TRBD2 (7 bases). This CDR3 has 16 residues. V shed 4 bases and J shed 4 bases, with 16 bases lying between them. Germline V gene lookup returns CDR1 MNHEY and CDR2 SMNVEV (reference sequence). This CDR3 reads CASSSTGGQITGELFF. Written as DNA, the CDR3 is TGTGCCAGCAGTTCCACGGGGGGACAAATCACCGGGGAGCTGTTTTTT.

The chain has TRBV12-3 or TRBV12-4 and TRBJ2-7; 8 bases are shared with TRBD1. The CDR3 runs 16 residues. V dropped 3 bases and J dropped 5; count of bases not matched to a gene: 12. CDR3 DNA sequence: TGTGCCAGCAGTTTCCGCCCAGGGGGCGGGAACCACGAGCAGTACTTC. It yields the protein CASSFRPGGGNHEQYF.

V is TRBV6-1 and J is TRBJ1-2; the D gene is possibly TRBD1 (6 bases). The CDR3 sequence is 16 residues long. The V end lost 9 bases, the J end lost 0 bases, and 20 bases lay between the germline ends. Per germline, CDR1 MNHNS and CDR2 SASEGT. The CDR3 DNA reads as TGTGCCAGTGGAATTACAGGGTTCCTAGCTAACTATGGCTACACCTTC. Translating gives CASGITGFLANYGYTF.

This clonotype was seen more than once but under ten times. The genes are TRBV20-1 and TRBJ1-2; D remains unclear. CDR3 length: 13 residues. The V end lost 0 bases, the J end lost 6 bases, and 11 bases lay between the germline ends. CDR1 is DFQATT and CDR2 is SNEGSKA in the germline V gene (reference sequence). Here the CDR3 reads CSAREGLEDGYTF. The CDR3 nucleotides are TGCAGTGCTAGAGAAGGGTTAGAGGATGGCTACACCTTC.

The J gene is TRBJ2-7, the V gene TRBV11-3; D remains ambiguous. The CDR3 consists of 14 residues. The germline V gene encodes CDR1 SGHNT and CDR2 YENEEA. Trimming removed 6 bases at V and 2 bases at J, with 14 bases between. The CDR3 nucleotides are TGTGCCAGCAGTGCCTCCGCTCCTCCCTACGAGCAGTACTTC. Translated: CASSASAPPYEQYF.

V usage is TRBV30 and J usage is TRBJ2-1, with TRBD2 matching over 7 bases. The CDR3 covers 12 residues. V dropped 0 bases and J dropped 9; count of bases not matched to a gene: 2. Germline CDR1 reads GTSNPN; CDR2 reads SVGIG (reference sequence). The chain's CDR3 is CAWSVGGTEQFF. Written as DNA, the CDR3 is TGTGCCTGGAGTGTGGGGGGGACTGAGCAGTTCTTC.

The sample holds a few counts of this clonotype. The CDR3 DNA reads TGTGCCAGCAGCCCACACACAGGACTAGTAGTCAATGAGCAGTTCTTC. Translation: CASSPHTGLVVNEQFF. The J gene is TRBJ2-1, the V gene TRBV7-3; 7 bases align to TRBD2. Germline V lookup: CDR1 SGHTA, CDR2 FQGTGA. The ends lost 5 bases at V and 6 bases at J; junction bases unmatched: 13. The CDR3 totals 16 residues.

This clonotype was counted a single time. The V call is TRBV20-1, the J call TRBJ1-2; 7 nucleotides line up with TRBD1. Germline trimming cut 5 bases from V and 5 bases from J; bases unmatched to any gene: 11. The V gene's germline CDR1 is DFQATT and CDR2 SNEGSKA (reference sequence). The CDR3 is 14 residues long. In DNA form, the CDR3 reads TGCAGTGCTGAGCGACAGGGAGGAATTTATGGCTACACCTTC. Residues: CSAERQGGIYGYTF.

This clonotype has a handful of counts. The CDR3 DNA sequence: TGTGCCAGCAGTGACGGGGTTAGCCCGTTCTTC. Residues: CASSDGVSPFF. V usage is TRBV27 and J usage is TRBJ2-1, with TRBD2 as a possible D gene (5 bases). The CDR3 consists of 11 residues. Germline values: CDR1 MNHEY, CDR2 SMNVEV (reference sequence). Between the trimmed V and J ends, which lost 5 bases and 15 bases, there was a span of 14 bases.

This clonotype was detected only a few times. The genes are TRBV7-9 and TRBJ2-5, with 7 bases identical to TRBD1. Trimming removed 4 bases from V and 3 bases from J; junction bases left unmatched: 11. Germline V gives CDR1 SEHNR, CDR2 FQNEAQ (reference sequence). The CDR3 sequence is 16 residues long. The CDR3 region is CASSYQSGTAKETQYF. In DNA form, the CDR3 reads TGTGCCAGCAGCTACCAGTCCGGGACAGCCAAAGAGACCCAGTACTTC.

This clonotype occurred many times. Here the CDR3 DNA reads TGCGCCAGCAGCTTGTCGGGGGGCACTGAAGCTTTCTTT. Translation gives CASSLSGGTEAFF. V is TRBV5-1 and J is TRBJ1-1, with a tentative D call TRBD1 (5 bases). Germline CDR1 and CDR2: SGHRS and YFSETQ. Trimming removed 1 base at V and 4 bases at J, with 8 bases between. This CDR3 is 13 amino acids long.

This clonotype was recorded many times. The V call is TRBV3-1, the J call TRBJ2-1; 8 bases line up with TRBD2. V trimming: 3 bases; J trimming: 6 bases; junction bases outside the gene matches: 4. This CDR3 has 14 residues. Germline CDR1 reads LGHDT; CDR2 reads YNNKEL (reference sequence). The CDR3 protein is CASSHSSGGNEQFF. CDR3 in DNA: TGTGCCAGCAGCCACAGCAGCGGGGGCAATGAGCAGTTCTTC.

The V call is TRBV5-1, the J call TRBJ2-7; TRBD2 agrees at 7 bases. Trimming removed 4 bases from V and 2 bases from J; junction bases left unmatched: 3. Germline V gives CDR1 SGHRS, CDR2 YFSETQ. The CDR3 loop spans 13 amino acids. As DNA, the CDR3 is TGCGCCAGCAGCCGTAGCGGGCCCTACGAGCAGTACTTC. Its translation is CASSRSGPYEQYF.

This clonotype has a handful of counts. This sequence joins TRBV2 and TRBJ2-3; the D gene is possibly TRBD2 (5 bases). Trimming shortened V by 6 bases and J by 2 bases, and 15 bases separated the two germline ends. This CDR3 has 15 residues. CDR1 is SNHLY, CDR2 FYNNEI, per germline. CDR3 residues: CASREERPTTDTQYF. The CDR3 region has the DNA TGTGCCAGCAGGGAGGAGCGGCCAACCACAGATACGCAGTATTTT.

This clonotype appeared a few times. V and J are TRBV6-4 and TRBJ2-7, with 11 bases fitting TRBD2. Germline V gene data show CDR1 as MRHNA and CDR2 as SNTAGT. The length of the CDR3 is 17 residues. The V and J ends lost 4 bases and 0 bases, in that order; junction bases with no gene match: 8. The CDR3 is CASSATSGSGGSYEQYF. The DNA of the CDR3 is TGTGCCAGCAGTGCTACTAGCGGGAGTGGGGGCTCCTACGAGCAGTACTTC.

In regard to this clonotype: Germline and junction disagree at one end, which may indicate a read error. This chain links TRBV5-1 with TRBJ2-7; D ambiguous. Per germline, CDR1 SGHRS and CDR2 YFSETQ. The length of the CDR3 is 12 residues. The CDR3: CASSLGDYDQYF. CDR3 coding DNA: TGCGCCAGCAGCTTAGGCGATTACGACCAGTACTTC.